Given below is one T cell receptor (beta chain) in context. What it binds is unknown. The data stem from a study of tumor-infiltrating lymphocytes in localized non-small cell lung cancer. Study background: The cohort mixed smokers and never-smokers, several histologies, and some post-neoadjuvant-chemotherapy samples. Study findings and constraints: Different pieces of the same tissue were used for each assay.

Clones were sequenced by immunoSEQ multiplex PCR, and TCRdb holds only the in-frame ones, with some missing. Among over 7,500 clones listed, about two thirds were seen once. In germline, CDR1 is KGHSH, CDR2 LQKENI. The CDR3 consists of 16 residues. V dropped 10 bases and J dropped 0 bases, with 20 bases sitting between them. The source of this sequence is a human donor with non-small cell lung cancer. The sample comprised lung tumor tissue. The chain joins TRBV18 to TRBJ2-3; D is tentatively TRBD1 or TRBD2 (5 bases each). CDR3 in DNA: TGTGCCATCCGCCGAGACGGGACCAGTAGCACAGATACGCAGTATTTT. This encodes CAIRRDGTSSTDTQYF.